This TCR beta chain is from a study of cytomegalovirus exposure and HLA in healthy donors (dated by TCRdb to between 2016 and 2019). Some background on the complete study: An earlier analysis of about 560 of the donors reported approximately 280 Gb of sequence data and 117 million unique TCR beta sequences obtained from about 200 million T cells. An early release that covered fewer than 750 HLA-typed donors contained approximately 300 gigabases of sequencing data and tens of millions of unique TCR sequences. Among the roughly 430 genotyped donors, about 83% belonged to the genetic ancestry cluster associated with self-reported Caucasian donors. The aim of the study was to test whether cataloging public T cell receptors could identify signatures of past pathogen exposure. The T cell repertoires of about 700 subjects were profiled by immunosequencing and related to cytomegalovirus serostatus. Besides the first cohort of roughly 640 subjects, a separate validation cohort made up of 120 different subjects was used. To predict cytomegalovirus infection status, the study brought together high-throughput TCR immunosequencing, statistical association of individual TCRs with disease status, and machine learning. In a later analysis, previously published TCR beta repertoires from several hundred donors were re-analyzed and high-resolution HLA genotyping was added so that TCR occurrence patterns could be studied. Rather than drawing on any new phenotypic data, the later analysis identified candidate immune exposures from TCR beta sequences and the way those sequences occurred across donors. An earlier analysis of some 500 of the donors applied high-throughput TCR beta sequencing to assess whether each TCR beta V gene segment acted as functional or pseudogenic. Alongside the repertoire data, information on donor age, sex, ethnicity and CMV serostatus was compiled. A later genetic analysis used genome-wide SNP genotypes for about 65% of the 666 donors, treating that subset as a discovery cohort. All discovery cohort repertoires had been generated using a single sequencing platform. HLA typing included class I and class II loci at four-digit resolution. Typing coverage differed by locus: A, B, C, DRB1 and DQB1 were typed in roughly 620-630 donors, DQA1 in approximately 520, DPA1 in nearly 610, and DPB1 in 400 to 490. Roughly five DR-DQ haplotypes were handled as single units for association and clustering because linkage in the cohort was strong. Among some 400 genotyped donors of the cohort, an average of approximately 240,000 unique TCR beta nucleotide sequences was sequenced per donor, of which approximately 19% were non-productive.

In total, more than 500 healthy bone marrow donors made up the cohort. At the time of sampling, every cohort member was nominally healthy, though immune exposures that went unrecorded were likely present. The donor tested CMV seronegative, placing the donor among the 352 seronegative members of the cohort. Each donor provided a peripheral blood sample, and peripheral blood mononuclear cells were used for TCR beta sequencing. The Qiagen DNeasy Blood Extraction Kit was used to extract genomic DNA from the blood cell samples. To note about this clone: Its antigen specificity is not known. Base qualities are not provided; no much larger clone lies one nucleotide away.

The method behind the library was the immunoSEQ multiplex PCR assay. The multiplex PCR relied on a mix of 60 forward primers for TCR Vbeta segments and 13 reverse primers for TCR Jbeta segments. Amplification of the CDR3 region of rearranged TCR beta genes was performed with a multiplex PCR assay on genomic DNA. On the Illumina HiSeq System, the amplified TCR beta libraries were sequenced as 87-base-pair reads. The authors processed their data as follows. A later analysis counted approximately 76 million unique TCR beta chains across the 700 or so repertoires, and approximately 11 million of these chains were shared by at least two donors. To remove PCR and sequencing errors, raw reads were error-corrected and collapsed into unique sequences using a nearest-neighbor algorithm that merged closely related sequences. CDR3 sequences were aligned to IMGT reference sequences to assign V, D and J gene segments. Each retained sequence needed at least a six-nucleotide match to both a V gene segment and a J gene segment. A rearrangement counted as productive if the CDR3 had no stop codons and remained in frame with V and J, and every other rearrangement counted as non-productive. Following IMGT convention, CDR3 was defined as the stretch from the second conserved V-encoded cysteine to the conserved J-encoded phenylalanine. The earlier analysis of roughly 590 of the donors excluded any sequence lacking an unambiguous match to a single V gene segment. An earlier analysis of fewer than 750 of the donors called V segments functional above 56.7% productive rearrangements and segregating when the between-donor standard deviation exceeded 5%. A statistical classification framework was built to diagnose cytomegalovirus status from the catalog of TCR beta chain sequences. In a later analysis, TCR nucleotide sequences were compared against IMGT/GENE-DB human TR gene sequences so that V and J genes could be assigned. The TCRdist pipeline was used in a later analysis to assign CDR3 sequences and most-parsimonious VDJ recombination scenarios. In a later analysis, every TCR beta chain was defined by the combination of its CDR3 amino acid sequence and its V-gene family, and reads without a unique V-gene family were dropped. A later analysis removed 592 highly shared, low-generation-probability nucleotide sequences to deal with suspected cross-contamination and a sequencing artifact. In a later analysis, a clonal expansion index for each public chain was calculated from normalized within-repertoire ranks of inferred template counts. In a later analysis, generation probabilities were computed using a VDJ recombination model fitted to out-of-frame rearrangements, and the results were checked against IGoR. In a later analysis, TCR-TCR, TCR-HLA and TCR-CMV co-occurrence was scored with hypergeometric tests, and a repertoire-size bias correction was applied to TCR pairs. To estimate false discovery rates, a later analysis permuted the HLA or CMV assignments 20 times. A later analysis grouped co-occurring TCRs with DBSCAN, adding TCRdist sequence similarity when clustering within HLA-allele-positive subsets. For co-occurrence clustering, repertoires with fewer than 30,000 or more than 120,000 public chains were excluded, along with five repertoires with anomalous nucleotide sharing. TCRdb stores this immuneACCESS table with in-frame sequences only. Part of the clones is absent; in the studies checked, under half of the shortfall reflects unresolved V genes, and no reason is known for the rest. That table is the source of V, J and clone size, and D and trimming were worked out from the DNA. The sample profile shows around 200,000 clones; 75% to 90% of them were found once. The top ten clones comprise more than 0.8% of the sample.

What the study reported, not specific to this receptor: CMV serostatus was the only immune exposure information available for the cohort. Because HLA typing was unavailable for some donors at each locus, only the typed subset was used in association tests. In a later analysis, HLA-associated TCR beta chains were found to be more clonally expanded and to have lower generation probabilities than equally common non-associated chains. Several of the top co-occurrence clusters appeared to be linked to parvovirus B19, influenza, CMV and Epstein-Barr virus, according to a later analysis. The study listed approximately 160 TCR beta chains as associated with cytomegalovirus. A later analysis found that most CMV-associated TCR beta chains appeared HLA-restricted, with HLA associations seemingly driven largely by CMV exposure. A further reported finding was that TCR beta sequences accurately predicted the HLA-A and HLA-B alleles for most subjects in the first cohort. Correlated functional status among segregating V segments might be attributable to linkage disequilibrium, but an unknown experimental factor could not be ruled out. The authors suggested that the approach could potentially be extended to other disease states and immunological phenotypes. Because counts were too low, roughly 16 rarely observed V segments, including chromosome 9 orphons, were left out of the earlier analysis of 587 of the donors. Broadly in line with IMGT annotations, most TCR beta V segments showed up in productive rearrangements about 87% or about 30% of the time in an earlier analysis of 450 to 750 of the donors. A later analysis associated some 17,000 TCR beta sequences with specific HLA alleles at a false discovery rate of 0.05. V-gene and J-gene trimming of TCR beta chains was associated with a missense DCLRE1C variant in a later genetic analysis, and the association was replicated in an independent cohort. A cluster of highly shared sequence variants was judged likely to be a technical artifact of the sequencing pipeline. When HLA alleles, especially DR and DQ, strongly co-occurred, attributing TCR associations to individual alleles was difficult. In a later analysis, TCR association rates were found to vary across HLA loci, with the most associated TCRs seen for DRB1 alleles and the fewest for HLA-C alleles. Most TCR sequences were seen in very few donors, while some public TCRs were found in many individuals. Cytomegalovirus status was reported to be diagnosed by the classifier with high specificity and sensitivity in both the original and validation cohorts. This cohort had only TCR beta chains sequenced, and the lack of alpha or paired-chain data limited which features could be detected. The presence/absence analyses assumed that sequencing depth was roughly uniform across donors, and that assumption may not be true. Three of the identified cytomegalovirus-associated TCR beta chains were confirmed in vitro to be specific for cytomegalovirus antigens. According to a later genetic analysis, donors in an Asian-associated ancestry cluster had fewer N-insertions in productive TCRs than the roughly 670-donor mean.

Specimen: PBMCs. The receptor was isolated from a young woman in good health and CMV-seronegative.

The sequenced DNA: TGCGCCAGCAGCTTGGTCGACAGAACTAACTATGGCTACACCTTC. It specifies CASSLVDRTNYGYTF. Recombination joined TRBV5-1 with TRBJ1-2; the D gene is perhaps TRBD1, from 5 matching bases. V sheds 0 bases and J sheds 0 bases, leaving 9 bases between their ends. CDR1 and CDR2 (SGHRS, YFSETQ) derive from the germline V gene. The CDR3 has 15 amino acids, counting the end cysteine and phenylalanine. The CDR3 DNA has 45 bases and is translated from base 1.